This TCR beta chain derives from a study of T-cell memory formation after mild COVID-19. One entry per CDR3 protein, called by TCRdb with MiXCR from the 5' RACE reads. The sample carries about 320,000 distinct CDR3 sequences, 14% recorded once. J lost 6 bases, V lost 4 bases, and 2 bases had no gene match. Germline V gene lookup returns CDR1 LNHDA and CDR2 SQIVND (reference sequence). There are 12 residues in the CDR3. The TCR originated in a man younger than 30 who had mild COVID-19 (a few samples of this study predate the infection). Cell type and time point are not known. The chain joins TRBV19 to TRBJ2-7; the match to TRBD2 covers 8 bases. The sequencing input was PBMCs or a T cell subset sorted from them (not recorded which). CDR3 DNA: TGTGCCAGTAGTAACCGGGGGGGCGAGCAGTACTTC. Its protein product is CASSNRGGEQYF.